This T cell receptor (beta chain) was recorded in a study of esophageal squamous cell carcinoma under preoperative chemotherapy. On the study more broadly: Both tumor-infiltrating lymphocytes and peripheral blood T cells had their TCR repertoires profiled.

This clonotype has ten or more counts. Its target is not known. General study results and limits: Chemotherapy was followed by significantly higher TCR diversity in peripheral T cells only, not tumor-infiltrating lymphocytes.

MiXCR, applied by TCRdb to the PCR reads, yields one record per CDR3 protein. The table records 34,000 or so distinct CDR3 sequences, around half of them present only once. Time point given: after preoperative PTX-NDP chemotherapy. Before surgery, patients were given preoperative paclitaxel-nedaplatin chemotherapy. The CDR3 loop spans 17 amino acids. Germline CDR1 and CDR2: MNHNS and SASEGT. V lost 4 bases, J lost 1 base, and 11 bases stayed unmatched. The clonotype comes from a human donor with esophageal squamous cell carcinoma. The donor label of this sample is uncertain. The sample was gathered from a patient given preoperative chemotherapy. The V gene is TRBV6-1, the J gene TRBJ2-5; TRBD2 aligns across 8 bases. Here the CDR3 reads CASSGRAGGLLQETQYF. CDR3 DNA sequence: TGTGCCAGCAGTGGGCGGGCGGGAGGACTACTCCAAGAGACCCAGTACTTC.